This TCR beta chain comes out of a study of T cell repertoires in cytomegalovirus infection. At the level of the study: From public TCR beta signatures came an indication of both CMV infection and matching HLA type. Findings of the study overall: HLA-C-restricted TCR beta clonotypes specific for CMV led the ex vivo response.

About this clonotype itself: Its target is unknown. At one boundary the junction diverges from the germline segment, which might be a read error.

CDR1 and CDR2 (germline): SEHNR, FQNEAQ (reference sequence). The CDR3 is made up of 13 amino acids. One entry per CDR3 protein, called by TCRdb with MiXCR from the reads. This table has about 110,000 distinct CDR3 sequences, about 30% appearing once. The sample here was CD8+ T cells from cultured PBMCs, taken from culture after CMV antigen stimulation. The V call is TRBV7-9, the J call TRBJ1-5; D is unresolved. The receptor comes from a human donor in good health (CMV status not recorded). Some clones in this sample may be carry-over from other donors' samples. CDR3: CASSLGSDQPQHF. The CDR3 nucleotides read TGTGCCAGCAGCCTCGGTAGCGATCAGCCCCAGCATTTT.